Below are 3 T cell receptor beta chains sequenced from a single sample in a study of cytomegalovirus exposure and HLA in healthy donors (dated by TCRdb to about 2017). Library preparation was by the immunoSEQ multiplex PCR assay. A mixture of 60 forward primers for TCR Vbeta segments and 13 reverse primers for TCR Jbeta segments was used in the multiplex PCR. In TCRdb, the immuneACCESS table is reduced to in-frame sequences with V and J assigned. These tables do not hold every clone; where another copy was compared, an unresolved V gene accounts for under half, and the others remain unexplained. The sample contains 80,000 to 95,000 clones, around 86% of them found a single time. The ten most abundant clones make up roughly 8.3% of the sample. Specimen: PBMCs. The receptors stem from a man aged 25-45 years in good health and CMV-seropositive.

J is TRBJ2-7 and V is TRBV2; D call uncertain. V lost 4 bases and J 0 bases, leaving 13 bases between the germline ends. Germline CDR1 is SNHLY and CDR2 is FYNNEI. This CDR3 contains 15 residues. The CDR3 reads CASSVTFVASYEQYF. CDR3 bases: TGTGCCAGCAGTGTTACCTTTGTGGCCTCCTACGAGCAGTACTTC.

This CDR3 reads CASSLQGALGYTF. As DNA, the CDR3 is TGTGCCAGCAGTTTGCAGGGGGCTCTCGGCTACACCTTC. The genes are TRBV28 and TRBJ1-2, with 8 nucleotides matching TRBD1. Germline lookup yields CDR1 MDHEN and CDR2 SYDVKM. V gave up 3 bases and J gave up 8 bases; unmatched junction bases: 5. CDR3 length equals 13 residues.

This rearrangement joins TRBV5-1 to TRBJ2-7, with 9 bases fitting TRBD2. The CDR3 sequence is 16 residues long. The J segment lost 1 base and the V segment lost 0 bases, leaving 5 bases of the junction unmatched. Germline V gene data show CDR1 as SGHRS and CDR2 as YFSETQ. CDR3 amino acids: CASSLVVSGSSYEQYF. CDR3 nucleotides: TGCGCCAGCAGCTTGGTTGTTAGCGGGAGTTCCTACGAGCAGTACTTC.